Below, 11 T cell receptor beta chains from the same sample are listed, as sequenced in a study of PD-L1 blockade in urothelial cancer. Libraries were prepared by immunoSEQ multiplex PCR; TCRdb keeps only in-frame clonotypes and omits some of them. The repertoire has under 55,000 clones, about 87% of them found once; the top ten carry 5.8%. The specimen was PBMCs, collected around atezolizumab (anti-PD-L1) treatment. The receptors were gathered from a middle-aged man with urothelial cancer.

The gene calls are TRBV10-3 and TRBJ1-1, with D uncertain. The CDR3 extends over 13 amino acids. Germline V gene sequence: CDR1 ENHRY, CDR2 SYGVKD. Trimming removed 0 bases at V and 9 bases at J, with 11 bases between. The CDR3, as DNA: TGTGCCATCAGTGAGTCGAGGCCCGTCCAAGCTTTCTTT. It encodes CAISESRPVQAFF.

This sequence joins TRBV29-1 and TRBJ2-7; D gene uncertain. This CDR3 region has 13 residues. The germline CDR1 and CDR2 sequences are SQVTM and ANQGSEA. V lost 4 bases and J 0 bases, leaving 10 bases between the germline ends. The CDR3 nucleotides are TGCAGCGTTGGGGCTGAATACTCCTACGAGCAGTACTTC. This gives the protein CSVGAEYSYEQYF.

This clone was recorded only once. The genes are TRBV25-1 and TRBJ2-1, with 10 bases that match TRBD2. Unmatched junction bases numbered 13, after V lost 7 bases and J lost 7 bases. Germline CDR1 and CDR2: MGHDK and SYGVNS. This CDR3 contains 16 residues. The CDR3 region is CASMSTLAGVQNEQFF. CDR3 nucleotides: TGTGCCAGCATGTCAACTCTAGCGGGAGTACAGAATGAGCAGTTCTTC.

This clone is categorized as medium-sized. J is TRBJ2-1 and V is TRBV2; TRBD1 might be the D (6 bases). Per germline, CDR1 SNHLY and CDR2 FYNNEI. This CDR3 is built from 13 residues. V dropped 8 bases and J dropped 5 bases, with 13 bases sitting between them. The CDR3 DNA follows: TGTGCCAGCGGACACAGGGATAACAATGAGCAGTTCTTC. As protein: CASGHRDNNEQFF.

The V and J genes are TRBV20-1 and TRBJ2-5; D is unclear. This CDR3 has 11 residues. The V and J ends lost 3 bases and 5 bases respectively, with 7 bases between them. Germline V gene sequence: CDR1 DFQATT, CDR2 SNEGSKA (reference sequence). CDR3 protein: CSASRVETQYF. CDR3 in DNA: TGCAGTGCTAGTCGGGTCGAGACCCAGTACTTC.

The chain links TRBV5-1 to TRBJ2-1; 11 nucleotides agree with TRBD1. With V trimmed by 4 bases and J by 6 bases, 6 bases remained unmatched. The CDR3 is made up of 15 amino acids. Per germline, CDR1 SGHRS and CDR2 YFSETQ. The CDR3 spells CASSIGTGGRNEQFF. The DNA of the CDR3 is TGCGCCAGCAGCATCGGGACAGGGGGTCGCAATGAGCAGTTCTTC.

The sample holds one count of this clone. The gene calls are TRBV6-5 and TRBJ1-1; D gene unclear. Trimming took 4 bases from V and 5 from J, leaving 17 bases between them. The CDR3 length is 15 residues. From germline, CDR1 is MNHEY and CDR2 SVGAGI. CDR3: CASSFDPVKRTEAFF. The CDR3 DNA is TGTGCCAGCAGTTTCGATCCAGTAAAAAGAACTGAAGCTTTCTTT.

The chain links TRBV10-2 to TRBJ2-5; D is possibly TRBD1 (6 bases). V lost 6 bases and J lost 5, with 13 bases in between. Germline CDR1 WSHSY, CDR2 SAAADI. This CDR3 contains 13 residues. The CDR3 is CASSLQGGETQYF. The CDR3 DNA reads TGCGCCAGCAGCTTACAGGGTGGCGAGACCCAGTACTTC.

The genes are TRBV2 and TRBJ1-5; 7 bases map to TRBD1. J was trimmed by 3 bases and V by 8 bases; bases with no gene match: 13. Germline CDR1 SNHLY, CDR2 FYNNEI. The CDR3 totals 16 residues. The CDR3 sequence: CASQRGRTGSNQPQHF. DNA for the CDR3: TGTGCCAGCCAAAGGGGGCGAACGGGGTCCAATCAGCCCCAGCATTTT.

The chain is built from TRBV9 and TRBJ2-7, with 8 bases identical to TRBD1. CDR3 length: 15 amino acids. CDR1 SGDLS and CDR2 YYNGEE come from the germline V gene. With V trimmed by 4 bases and J by 6 bases, 12 bases remained unmatched. The CDR3 protein is CASSSEVGTGAEQYF. The CDR3 nucleotides are TGTGCCAGCAGCTCAGAGGTCGGGACAGGCGCCGAGCAGTACTTC.

V is TRBV28 and J is TRBJ2-7, with 10 bases matching TRBD2. The V gene end was trimmed by 4 bases and the J gene end by 5 bases; junction bases not matched to a gene: 11. This CDR3 region has 16 residues. The V gene's germline CDR1 is MDHEN and CDR2 SYDVKM. CDR3: CASSSRPASGSHEQYF. CDR3 DNA sequence: TGTGCCAGCAGTTCCCGCCCGGCTAGCGGGAGCCACGAGCAGTACTTC.